The rows below give T cell receptor beta chains drawn from one sample of a study of cytomegalovirus exposure and HLA in healthy donors. The table came from immunoSEQ multiplex PCR; TCRdb's copy has only in-frame clones and leaves some out. The table includes over 85,000 clones, around 77% detected once. Sequenced sample: PBMCs. Source of these receptors: a female donor in good health and CMV-seronegative. The CDR3 runs from the conserved cysteine through the conserved F or W. Fields, in order: clone size, V gene, D gene, J gene, CDR3 length, CDR3 DNA, CDR3 protein. The D gene is left open where the match is weak. Some rows have no size entry. The others give once, few or many, or a class for an expanded clone.

few	TRBV6-4	TRBD2	TRBJ2-2	16	TGTGCCAGCAGTGAAAGCGGGGGGACGAACACCGGGGAGCTGTTTTTT	CASSESGGTNTGELFF
NA	TRBV19	NA	TRBJ2-7	14	TGTGCCAGTAGTATAGGGCAATTCCTCTACGAGCAGTACTTC	CASSIGQFLYEQYF
NA	TRBV6-6	TRBD2	TRBJ2-7	16	TGTGCCAGCAGTTACCCCCAGAGCGGGGGTTCCTACGAGCAGTACTTC	CASSYPQSGGSYEQYF
NA	TRBV4-1	NA	TRBJ2-7	16	TGCGCCAGCAGCCACGTGGAGGCAGGACCCCCCTACGAGCAGTACTTC	CASSHVEAGPPYEQYF
NA	TRBV6-1	NA	TRBJ2-7	12	TGTGCCAGCGACGGATCCGGAGTGGAGCAGTACTTC	CASDGSGVEQYF
once	TRBV6-1	NA	TRBJ2-1	15	TGTGCCAGCAGTGTAGGCCTAGCAGGTAGTGGTGAGCAGTTCTTC	CASSVGLAGSGEQFF
once	TRBV6-4	TRBD1	TRBJ1-2	13	TGTGCCAGCAGTGACGAGACAGGGTACGGCTACACCTTC	CASSDETGYGYTF
NA	TRBV6-5	NA	TRBJ2-7	14	TGTGCCAGCAGTTTCGACGACAGGACCTACGAGCAGTACTTC	CASSFDDRTYEQYF
few	TRBV15	NA	TRBJ1-4	14	TGTGCCACCAGCAGAGATAGGGGGTGGGAAAAACTGTTTTTT	CATSRDRGWEKLFF
NA	TRBV28	NA	TRBJ1-3	15	TGTGCCAGCAGTACCGGGGGGGAAGGTCAAAGCACCATATATTTT	CASSTGGEGQSTIYF
once	TRBV11-2	TRBD2	TRBJ2-1	15	TGTGCCAGCAGCTCCCGCGGGAGGGCCGCCGATGAGCAGTTCTTC	CASSSRGRAADEQFF